Listed below are T cell receptor beta chains from one sample, sequenced in a study of T cell repertoires in cytomegalovirus infection. TCRdb used MiXCR to reprocess the reads, holding one entry per CDR3 protein. The repertoire holds about 180,000 distinct CDR3 sequences, roughly an eighth seen once, with 25% to 30% in the top ten. The specimen was PBMCs. The receptors stem from a human donor in good health (CMV status not recorded). Some clones in this sample may be carry-over from other donors' samples. The CDR3 runs from the conserved cysteine through the conserved F or W. A D gene is named only where the DNA matches it firmly. The size of a clone is reported for some rows only, either as once, few or many, or as a class for expanded clones.

j_call d_call v_call clone_size cdr3_nt cdr3_aa
TRBJ2-5 . TRBV10-3 many TGTGCCATCAGTGGTCGCCAGCAAGAGACCCAGTACTTC CAISGRQQETQYF
TRBJ2-7 TRBD1 TRBV18 few TGTGCCAGCTCACCACAGTTGGGGACAGGGGGCCTAGGATCCGAGCAGTACTTC CASSPQLGTGGLGSEQYF
TRBJ2-5 TRBD2 TRBV25-1 few TGTGCCAGCAGTGAGGTAGTAGCGGGAGGCGGGAAACAAGAGACCCAGTACTTC CASSEVVAGGGKQETQYF
TRBJ1-4 . TRBV14 few TGTGCCAGCAGCCAAGAAGCCAGACCTTCTAATGAAAAACTGTTTTTT CASSQEARPSNEKLFF
TRBJ2-1 TRBD2 TRBV2 few TGTGCCAGCATCCTTACTAGCGGGGGCAGCTCCTACAATGAGCAGTTCTTC CASILTSGGSSYNEQFF
TRBJ1-6 . TRBV7-9 many TGTGCCAGCAGCTTAGAGGGGGGCGCCGATTCACCCCTCCACTTT CASSLEGGADSPLHF
TRBJ1-1 TRBD1 TRBV7-9 many TGTGCCAGCAGCCCCGGACAGGGGGCGCGAAACACTGAAGCTTTCTTT CASSPGQGARNTEAFF
TRBJ2-7 . TRBV5-1 once TGCGCCAGCAGCTTGCGACAGCACTCCTACGAGCAGTACTTC CASSLRQHSYEQYF
TRBJ1-3 . TRBV5-6 many TGTGCCAGCAGCTTCAGGGTCCCGAACGTCTCTGGAAACACCATATATTTT CASSFRVPNVSGNTIYF
TRBJ1-2 . TRBV14 . TGTGCCAGCAGCCAAGATCGAAGAGGCGGCTACACCTTC CASSQDRRGGYTF
TRBJ1-1 . TRBV11-1 . TGTGCCAGCAGCTTGCCACCCACGGGAGAAGCTTTCTTT CASSLPPTGEAFF
TRBJ1-1 . TRBV7-9 many TGTGCCAGCAGCGAATCCGGGACGGAGAACACTGAAGCTTTCTTT CASSESGTENTEAFF
TRBJ2-1 TRBD1 TRBV20-1 few TGCAGTGCTAGCACAGGGGCGACTACCAATGAGCAGTTCTTC CSASTGATTNEQFF
TRBJ2-7 . TRBV7-2 many TGTGCCAGCAGTTCCATGGGGGCATCCTACGAGCAGTACTTC CASSSMGASYEQYF
TRBJ2-7 TRBD1 TRBV30 few TGTGCCTGGAGCCGGACAGGATTGTTCGAGCAGTACTTC CAWSRTGLFEQYF
TRBJ1-5 . TRBV7-8 many TGTGCCAGCAGCTTAGGAGTCGGACAGATAAATCAGCCCCAGCATTTT CASSLGVGQINQPQHF
TRBJ2-3 . TRBV7-6 many TGTGCTAGCAGCTTAGCCGAGGCCGTTGACGGAGAAAGCACAGATACGCAGTATTTT CASSLAEAVDGESTDTQYF
TRBJ1-1 . TRBV29-1 many TGCAGCGTTGATAACACTGAAGCTTTCTTT CSVDNTEAFF
TRBJ1-2 TRBD1 TRBV12-3/TRBV12-4 many TGTGCCAGCAGTTCCCGGGACAGGGCGCACTATGGCTACACCTTC CASSSRDRAHYGYTF
TRBJ1-1 . TRBV19 . TGTGCCAGTAGTAAGAGGGGGAACACTGAAGCTTTCTTT CASSKRGNTEAFF
TRBJ1-2 . TRBV7-2 many TGTGCCAGCAGCTTAGAACAGGGTGGTGGCTACACCTTC CASSLEQGGGYTF
TRBJ2-3 TRBD2 TRBV12-3/TRBV12-4 . TGTGCCAGCAGTAGCGGGAGAATCACAGATACGCAGTATTTT CASSSGRITDTQYF
TRBJ2-3 . TRBV5-5 many TGTGCCAGCAGCCCACACCCCACCCGAACAGATACGCAGTATTTT CASSPHPTRTDTQYF
TRBJ2-1 TRBD1 TRBV29-1 . TGCAGCGTCCGACAGGGCAATGAGCAGTTCTTC CSVRQGNEQFF
TRBJ2-3 TRBD1 TRBV4-1 few TGCGCCAGCAGCCAAGAGGGGCAGGGGGCGCGCCCAGATACGCAGTATTTT CASSQEGQGARPDTQYF
TRBJ2-5 TRBD2 TRBV7-3 many TGTGCCAGCAGCTTATACGCTAGCGGGAGATCAGCGACCCAGTACTTC CASSLYASGRSATQYF
TRBJ1-4 . TRBV7-6 many TGTGCCAGCAGCTTAAGGGCAGCCCATAATGAAAAACTGTTTTTT CASSLRAAHNEKLFF
TRBJ2-1 . TRBV6-1 . TGTGCCAGCACTAGGAACAATGAGCAGTTCTTC CASTRNNEQFF
TRBJ1-1 . TRBV29-1 . TGCAGTGGGGGGAACACTGAAGCTTTCTTT CSGGNTEAFF
TRBJ1-1 . TRBV18 few TGTGCCAGCTCACCAGAGGGCGGGGATACTGAAGCTTTCTTT CASSPEGGDTEAFF